This passage covers 13 T cell receptor beta chains from one sample sequenced in a study of CD8 T cells in ankylosing spondylitis. TCRdb independently ran MiXCR on the 5' RACE reads; one entry per CDR3 protein. The repertoire includes 130,000 or so distinct CDR3 sequences, about 7% of them detected once, and 9% to 15% sits in the top ten. The sample consisted of blood, either unsorted or a sorted T cell fraction (not recorded which). The receptors stem from a male donor with ankylosing spondylitis or in good health (not recorded which).

This clonotype was found many times. The J gene is TRBJ2-3, the V gene TRBV6-2 or TRBV6-3, with 7 bases matching TRBD2. The CDR3 loop spans 17 amino acids. J was trimmed by 0 bases and V by 2 bases; bases with no gene match: 8. Germline CDR1 MNHEY, CDR2 SVGEGT. The CDR3, as DNA: TGTGCCAGCAGTTACCCTCCTTACGGGGGGAGCACAGATACGCAGTATTTT. It encodes CASSYPPYGGSTDTQYF.

There are many counts of this clonotype. The chain combines TRBV5-1 with TRBJ2-7; D gene unclear. Trimming took off 0 bases at V and 6 bases at J, with 16 bases between the two ends. The germline gives CDR1 SGHRS, CDR2 YFSETQ. This CDR3 is 15 amino acids long. The CDR3 loop reads CASSLVQPSMIEQYF. CDR3 coding DNA: TGCGCCAGCAGCTTGGTGCAGCCGTCTATGATCGAGCAGTACTTC.

V gene TRBV20-1 combines with J gene TRBJ2-1; 10 positions match TRBD2. The CDR3 covers 16 residues. In germline, CDR1 is DFQATT, CDR2 SNEGSKA (reference sequence). The J segment lost 7 bases and the V segment lost 0 bases, leaving 9 bases of the junction unmatched. The CDR3 loop reads CSARDESGGAINEQFF. As DNA, the CDR3 is TGCAGTGCTAGAGATGAGAGCGGGGGGGCCATAAATGAGCAGTTCTTC.

This clonotype showed up many times. The CDR3 protein is CASPGVGEQYF. CDR3 nucleotides: TGTGCCAGCCCCGGGGTTGGCGAGCAGTACTTC. V gene TRBV6-9 combines with J gene TRBJ2-7; tentative D call: TRBD2 (5 bases). V was cut by 8 bases and J by 6 bases, with 11 bases left in between. The CDR3 is 11 amino acids. Germline V CDR1 and CDR2: MNHGY, SVAAGI.

J is TRBJ2-1 and V is TRBV5-5; 9 bases are a match to TRBD2. The CDR3 consists of 17 residues. Germline CDR1 and CDR2: SGHKS and YYEKEE (reference sequence). J lost 7 bases, V lost 1 base, and 12 bases had no gene match. CDR3 DNA: TGTGCCAGCAGCTTGTCCGTAGCGGGAGCCGGCCAGAATGAGCAGTTCTTC. It codes for CASSLSVAGAGQNEQFF.

This clonotype was seen repeatedly, ten times or more. The V and J genes are TRBV20-1 and TRBJ1-2; D may be TRBD1 (5 bases). The CDR3 length is 13 residues. Germline-derived CDR1 and CDR2 are DFQATT and SNEGSKA (reference sequence). The V end was cut by 5 bases, the J end by 4 bases, with 14 bases between. The CDR3, as DNA: TGCAGTGCTGGATCGACAGAAGGCTATGGCTACACCTTC. Translated, it gives CSAGSTEGYGYTF.

This clonotype was seen ten or more times. V gene TRBV20-1 combines with J gene TRBJ2-1; 8 bases match TRBD2. This CDR3 is 15 amino acids long. CDR1 and CDR2 (germline): DFQATT, SNEGSKA (reference sequence). V lost 3 bases, J lost 7 bases, and 11 bases stayed unmatched. CDR3 DNA: TGCAGTGCTAGTAAACTAGCGGATATGGGGAATGAGCAGTTCTTC. Translation: CSASKLADMGNEQFF.

The chain carries TRBV7-8 and TRBJ2-6; no firm D call. Per germline, CDR1 SGHVS and CDR2 FQNEAQ. Deletions cut 5 bases from V and 0 bases from J, with 8 bases between. This CDR3 spans 15 amino acids. CDR3 DNA: TGTGCCAGCAGCCCCCGCAGCTCTGGGGCCAACGTCCTGACTTTC. This codes for CASSPRSSGANVLTF.

This clonotype has ten or more counts. The V call is TRBV25-1, the J call TRBJ1-1, with D perhaps TRBD1 (6 bases). Per the germline V gene, CDR1 is MGHDK and CDR2 is SYGVNS. V was shortened by 7 bases and J by 3 bases, with 18 bases between the two germline ends. CDR3 length: 15 residues. The CDR3 spells CASNGRGQGHTEAFF. As DNA, the CDR3 is TGTGCCAGCAACGGAAGAGGGCAGGGGCACACTGAAGCTTTCTTT.

This clonotype was recorded at least ten times. The chain has TRBV10-3 and TRBJ1-3; D possibly corresponds to TRBD1 (6 bases). Germline assignment: CDR1 ENHRY and CDR2 SYGVKD. This CDR3 region has 14 residues. The V gene lost 6 bases and the J gene lost 0 bases, with 9 bases spanning the gap. This CDR3 is CAISPTGSGNTIYF. The CDR3 DNA follows: TGTGCCATCAGCCCGACAGGCTCTGGAAACACCATATATTTT.

This clonotype was counted ten times or more. The chain joins TRBV9 to TRBJ2-1; D not resolved. The length of the CDR3 is 16 residues. The germline V gene encodes CDR1 SGDLS and CDR2 YYNGEE. Trimming pared 1 base from V and 6 bases from J, leaving 17 bases between. CDR3: CASSVSSSGRGNEQFF. The CDR3 region has the DNA TGTGCCAGCAGCGTAAGCAGCTCCGGGCGCGGCAATGAGCAGTTCTTC.

This clonotype has a count of ten or more. The chain combines TRBV12-3 or TRBV12-4 with TRBJ1-2; TRBD1 matches at 7 bases. The V gene end was trimmed by 8 bases and the J gene end by 10 bases; junction bases not matched to a gene: 13. The CDR3 has 13 amino acids. The CDR3 DNA is TGTGCCAGCTCCAGGGGGGCCAGGGGAGTCTACACCTTC. Translated, it gives CASSRGARGVYTF.

This clonotype showed up many times. The rearrangement links TRBV7-9 to TRBJ1-4, with 10 nucleotides matching TRBD1. V gave up 7 bases and J gave up 2 bases; unmatched junction bases: 10. This CDR3 region has 17 residues. Germline CDR1 SEHNR, CDR2 FQNEAQ (reference sequence). In DNA, the CDR3 is TGTGCCAGCATCCACCGGGACAGGGGTTTCACTAATGAAAAACTGTTTTTT. This encodes CASIHRDRGFTNEKLFF.